This TCR beta chain appears in the sequencing data of a study of graft-versus-host responses after intestinal transplantation. The wider study: The transplants performed in recipients were multivisceral, liver-intestinal, or isolated intestinal. The recipients all started with anti-thymocyte globulin induction and then took tacrolimus and steroids for around 3 years.

About this clone itself: The antigen remains undetermined.

This CDR3 contains 12 residues. The germline V gene has CDR1 SQVTM and CDR2 ANQGSEA. The V end was cut by 4 bases, the J end by 8 bases, with 14 bases between. General study findings and limits: The authors found GvH clones in recipient marrow, some appearing first in ileum or blood.

Libraries were prepared by immunoSEQ multiplex PCR; TCRdb keeps only in-frame clonotypes and omits some of them. The sample has fewer than 110,000 clones; over 85% are singletons. This TCR derives from a human donor who received an intestinal transplant. The V gene is TRBV29-1, the J gene TRBJ1-2; no clear D gene. The material was unstimulated CD8+ T cells sorted from spleen or lymph node cells, obtained before intestinal transplant. CDR3 nucleotide sequence: TGCAGCGTTGGAAGTGGGGAGGGCGGCTACACCTTC. Protein: CSVGSGEGGYTF.